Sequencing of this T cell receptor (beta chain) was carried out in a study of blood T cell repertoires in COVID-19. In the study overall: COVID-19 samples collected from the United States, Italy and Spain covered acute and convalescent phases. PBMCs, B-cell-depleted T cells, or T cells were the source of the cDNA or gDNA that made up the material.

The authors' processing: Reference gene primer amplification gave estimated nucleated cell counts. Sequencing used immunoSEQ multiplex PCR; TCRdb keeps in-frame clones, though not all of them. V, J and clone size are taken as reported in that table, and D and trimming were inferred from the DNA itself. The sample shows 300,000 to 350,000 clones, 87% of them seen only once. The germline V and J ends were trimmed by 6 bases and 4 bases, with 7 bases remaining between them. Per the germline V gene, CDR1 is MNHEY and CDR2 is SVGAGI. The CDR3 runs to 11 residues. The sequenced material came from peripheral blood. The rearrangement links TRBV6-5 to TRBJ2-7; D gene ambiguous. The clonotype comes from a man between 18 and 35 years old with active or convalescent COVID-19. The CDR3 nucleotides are TGTGCCAGCAGCCTAGATTACGAGCAGTACTTC. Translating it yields CASSLDYEQYF.